These T cell receptor beta chains were read from a single sample in a study of Ad26.COV2.S vaccination and SARS-CoV-2 variants. Repertoires were generated with immunoSEQ multiplex PCR, while TCRdb's copy carries only in-frame clones and drops some. The sample contains around 450,000 clones, less than 95% of which appear only once. This sample comprised peripheral blood, obtained in a trial of Ad26.COV2.S vaccine versus placebo. The receptors here all came from a person between 18 and 65 years old who received the Ad26.COV2.S COVID-19 vaccine or a placebo. Each CDR3 is given with its conserved first and last residue. D genes are given only for firm matches. Not every row has a clone size; where given, it reads once, few, many or a size class.

D gene | clone size | J gene | V gene | CDR3 length | CDR3 DNA | CDR3 protein
TRBD1 | - | TRBJ2-7 | TRBV28 | 14 | TGTGCCAGCAGCCCGGACAGGGCCCCCTACGAGCAGTACTTC | CASSPDRAPYEQYF
TRBD1 | - | TRBJ1-5 | TRBV19 | 16 | TGTGCCAGTGGGCGGGACAGGGGAAGTCCGAATCAGCCCCAGCATTTT | CASGRDRGSPNQPQHF
TRBD1 | - | TRBJ1-2 | TRBV3-1/TRBV3-2 | 14 | TGTGCCAGCAGCTGGGACAGGGAGGGAGGAGGCTACACCTTC | CASSWDREGGGYTF
- | - | TRBJ2-5 | TRBV3-1/TRBV3-2 | 16 | TGTGCCAGCAGCCAAGAAGGAGGGGCGGGATGGGAGACCCAGTACTTC | CASSQEGGAGWETQYF
TRBD1 | - | TRBJ2-1 | TRBV19 | 13 | TGTGCCAGTAGCAGGGACAGGGGCTATGAGCAGTTCTTC | CASSRDRGYEQFF
- | - | TRBJ1-2 | TRBV6-5 | 13 | TGTGCCAGCAGTCCCCAGGGGCGCTATGGCTACACCTTC | CASSPQGRYGYTF
TRBD1 | - | TRBJ1-4 | TRBV5-6 | 16 | TGTGCCAGCAGCGAAACAGGGGCCGCAACTAATGAAAAACTGTTTTTT | CASSETGAATNEKLFF
TRBD2 | - | TRBJ2-1 | TRBV28 | 15 | TGTGCCAGCAGTGCCGGGACTAGCTTCCATGATGAGCAGTTCTTC | CASSAGTSFHDEQFF
- | - | TRBJ1-4 | TRBV10-3 | 13 | TGTGCCATCAGTGAGGGGGCAGATGAAAAACTGTTTTTT | CAISEGADEKLFF
TRBD2 | - | TRBJ2-3 | TRBV5-4 | 17 | TGTGCCAGCAGCTTGGGGACTAGCGGGAGATCACGCGATACGCAGTATTTT | CASSLGTSGRSRDTQYF
TRBD2 | - | TRBJ2-4 | TRBV27 | 13 | TGTGCCAGCAGTTTTAGCGGGGCGGACATTCAGTACTTC | CASSFSGADIQYF
TRBD2 | - | TRBJ2-3 | TRBV7-2 | 19 | TGTGCCAGCGGAGGGGGGACTAGCGGGAGCGTGATCAGCACAGATACGCAGTATTTT | CASGGGTSGSVISTDTQYF
- | - | TRBJ1-4 | TRBV7-6 | 15 | TGTGCCAGCAGCTTAGGGGCCGGGGTAGGAGAAAAACTGTTTTTT | CASSLGAGVGEKLFF
TRBD1 | - | TRBJ1-6 | TRBV9 | 15 | TGTGCCAGCAGCGTGACAGGGGGTGAGGACTCACCCCTCCACTTT | CASSVTGGEDSPLHF
TRBD2 | - | TRBJ2-7 | TRBV18 | 15 | TGTGCCAGCTCGCCGACTAGCGGGGGACCCTACGAGCAGTACTTC | CASSPTSGGPYEQYF
- | - | TRBJ1-5 | TRBV9 | 14 | TGTGCCAGCAGCGATGGACAGCCTAATCAGCCCCAGCATTTT | CASSDGQPNQPQHF
- | - | TRBJ2-2 | TRBV5-6 | 17 | TGTGCCAGCAGCTTGGCGCGGGGGACAGCTTACACCGGGGAGCTGTTTTTT | CASSLARGTAYTGELFF
TRBD1 | - | TRBJ2-7 | TRBV5-4 | 17 | TGTGCCAGCAGCCACCCACAGGGGCCCTCTTCCTCCTACGAGCAGTACTTC | CASSHPQGPSSSYEQYF
- | - | TRBJ2-7 | TRBV18 | 17 | TGTGCCAGCTCACCTACCCGCGGGCTAGCGCCGACCTACGAGCAGTACTTC | CASSPTRGLAPTYEQYF
TRBD2 | - | TRBJ2-1 | TRBV7-2 | 16 | TGTGCCAGCAGCGCTAGCGGAGGGAGGGCCGTATATGAGCAGTTCTTC | CASSASGGRAVYEQFF
- | - | TRBJ1-1 | TRBV6-2/TRBV6-3 | 14 | TGTGCCAGCAGTTACCCCAGGAGACCTATCGAAGCTTTCTTT | CASSYPRRPIEAFF
- | - | TRBJ2-1 | TRBV27 | 13 | TGTGCCAGCTCGAACGGGGCCCATCCTGAGCAGTTCTTC | CASSNGAHPEQFF
- | - | TRBJ2-2 | TRBV24-1 | 13 | TGTGCCACCAGTGATTCAAGTACCGGGGAGCTGTTTTTT | CATSDSSTGELFF
TRBD1 | - | TRBJ2-5 | TRBV28 | 14 | TGTGCCAGCGCCGAACAGGGGGGTCTAGCGACCCAGTACTTC | CASAEQGGLATQYF
TRBD1 | - | TRBJ2-7 | TRBV5-8 | 13 | TGTGCCAGCAGCGGGGACAGGTCCTACGAGCAGTACTTC | CASSGDRSYEQYF
- | - | TRBJ2-3 | TRBV9 | 15 | TGTGCCAGCAGCGTGCGGGACTTTCCCACAGATACGCAGTATTTT | CASSVRDFPTDTQYF
- | - | TRBJ2-3 | TRBV5-1 | 16 | TGCGCCAGCACCCCCCGTCTAGGGGCGGCCACAGATACGCAGTATTTT | CASTPRLGAATDTQYF
- | - | TRBJ1-5 | TRBV9 | 18 | TGTGCCAGCACCCGGCTCCCAGGATTGCAATATAGCAATCAGCCCCAGCATTTT | CASTRLPGLQYSNQPQHF
TRBD2 | - | TRBJ2-5 | TRBV7-2 | 14 | TGTGCCAGCAGGTCACTAGCGGGAAAGGAGACCCAGTACTTC | CASRSLAGKETQYF
- | - | TRBJ2-1 | TRBV11-1 | 15 | TGTGCCAGCAGCGGCCTCGGACAGAACTACAATGAGCAGTTCTTC | CASSGLGQNYNEQFF
- | - | TRBJ1-1 | TRBV6-5 | 14 | TGTGCCAGCAGTTACTCGGCCGGGAACACTGAAGCTTTCTTT | CASSYSAGNTEAFF
TRBD2 | - | TRBJ2-7 | TRBV30 | 12 | TGTGCCTGGAATCTAGCGGGAAACGAGCAGTACTTC | CAWNLAGNEQYF
TRBD1 | - | TRBJ2-1 | TRBV27 | 15 | TGTGCCAGCAGTATCGGGACAGTGCCAATCAATGAGCAGTTCTTC | CASSIGTVPINEQFF
- | - | TRBJ1-2 | TRBV29-1 | 12 | TGCAGCGTTGGCGGATTTAACTATGGCTACACCTTC | CSVGGFNYGYTF
TRBD1 | once | TRBJ1-1 | TRBV30 | 15 | TGTGCCTGGAGTTGGAAGGGGGCGACGGGGACTGAAGCTTTCTTT | CAWSWKGATGTEAFF
TRBD1 | - | TRBJ2-1 | TRBV4-2 | 16 | TGTGCCAGCAGCCAAGATGCAGGGGGCTCCTACAATGAGCAGTTCTTC | CASSQDAGGSYNEQFF
TRBD2 | - | TRBJ2-2 | TRBV27 | 15 | TGTGCCAGCAAACCTAGCGGGCGCCGCGCCGGGGAGCTGTTTTTT | CASKPSGRRAGELFF
- | few | TRBJ1-5 | TRBV10-3 | 15 | TGTGCCATCAGCGAGGGTGGGAATAGCAATCAGCCCCAGCATTTT | CAISEGGNSNQPQHF
- | - | TRBJ2-2 | TRBV28 | 13 | TGTGCCAGCAGTTCGGGGCTCGGCGGGGAGCTGTTTTTT | CASSSGLGGELFF
TRBD2 | - | TRBJ2-1 | TRBV18 | 16 | TGTGCCAGCTCACCACTCCCTAGCGGGAGGGCCTATGAGCAGTTCTTC | CASSPLPSGRAYEQFF
- | - | TRBJ2-1 | TRBV9 | 15 | TGTGCCAGCAGCGTAGATGAGGGCTCCTACAATGAGCAGTTCTTC | CASSVDEGSYNEQFF